The T cell receptor gamma chain under discussion was sequenced for a study of γδ T cells in repeated Plasmodium falciparum infection. The length of the CDR3 is 17 residues. Losses at the gene ends were 1 base for V and 7 bases for J; bases not matched to a gene: 7. Germline V gives CDR1 GITISATS, CDR2 ISYDGTV (reference sequence). In its sample, this clone was seen many times. The same CDR3 can be traced to other DNA sequences in this sample. TCRdb called clones from the multiplex PCR reads again using CATT. This sample carries 25,000 to 30,000 gamma-chain clones, roughly 3.1% of them seen once, and the ten largest clones take around a third. Flow sorting of PBMC yielded separate Vgamma9/Vdelta2+ and Vdelta2-negative gammadelta T cell populations for bulk repertoire analysis.

The sample was gamma-delta T cells from blood. The sequence was obtained from a pool of human donors (malaria-infected and uninfected, not separated). The chain employs TRGV9 and TRGJP. The CDR3 nucleotides read TGTGCCTTGTGGGAGGTCCGAAGTGAGTTGGGCAAAAAAATCAAGGTATTT. It specifies CALWEVRSELGKKIKVF.